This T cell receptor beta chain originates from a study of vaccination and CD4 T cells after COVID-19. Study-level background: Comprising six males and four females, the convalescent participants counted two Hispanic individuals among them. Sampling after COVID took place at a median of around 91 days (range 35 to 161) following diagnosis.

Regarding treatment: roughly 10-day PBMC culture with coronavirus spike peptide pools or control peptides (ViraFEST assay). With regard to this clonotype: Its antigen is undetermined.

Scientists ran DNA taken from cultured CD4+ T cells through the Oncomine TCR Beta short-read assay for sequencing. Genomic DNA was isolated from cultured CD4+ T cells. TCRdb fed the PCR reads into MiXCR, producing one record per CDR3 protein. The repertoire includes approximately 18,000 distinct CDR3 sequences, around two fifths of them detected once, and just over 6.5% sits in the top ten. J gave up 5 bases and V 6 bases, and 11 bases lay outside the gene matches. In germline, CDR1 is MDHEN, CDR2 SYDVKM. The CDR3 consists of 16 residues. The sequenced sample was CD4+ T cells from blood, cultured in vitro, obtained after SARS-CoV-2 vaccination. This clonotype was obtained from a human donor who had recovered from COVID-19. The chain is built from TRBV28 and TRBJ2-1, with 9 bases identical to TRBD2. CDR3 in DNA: TGTGCCAGCAGACCGGGGACTAGCCCTTTCGACAATGAGCAGTTCTTC. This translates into CASRPGTSPFDNEQFF.